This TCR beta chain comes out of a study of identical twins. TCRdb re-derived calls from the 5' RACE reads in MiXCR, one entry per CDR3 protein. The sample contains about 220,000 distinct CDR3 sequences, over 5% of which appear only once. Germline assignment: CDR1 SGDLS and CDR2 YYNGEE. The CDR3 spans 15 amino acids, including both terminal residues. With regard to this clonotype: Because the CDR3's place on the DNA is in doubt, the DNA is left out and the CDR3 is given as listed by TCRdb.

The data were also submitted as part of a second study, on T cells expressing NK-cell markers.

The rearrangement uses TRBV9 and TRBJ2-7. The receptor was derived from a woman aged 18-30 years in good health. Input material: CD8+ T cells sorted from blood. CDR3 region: CASSVAAGSPYEQNF.